This T cell receptor beta chain emerged from a study of tumor and adjacent non-tumor tissue in lung cancer (dated by TCRdb to 2016 to 2019). Context from the whole study: Patients with adenocarcinoma (over 11), squamous cell carcinoma (2) and small cell lung cancer (1) were included in the cohort. Using bulk TCRbeta repertoires from over twelve lung cancer patients, the study set lung tumor tissue side by side with matched distant non-tumor lung tissue. For each patient, one tumor sample and one normal lung sample were taken, giving around 30 paired specimens that underwent TCRbeta CDR3 sequencing. In total, sequencing yielded over 95 million productive TCRbeta reads, which works out to an average of approximately 4 million reads per sample. Ages among the 15 or so patients ranged from roughly 31 to 76 years, there were 10 men and 5 women, and disease was at TNM stage I to III.

From the cysteine up to the phenylalanine, the CDR3 has a length of 16 residues. Left in the record is the CDR3 DNA by itself, 48 bases read in frame from the first base. CDR1 and CDR2, looked up from the germline V gene, are SGHAT and FQNNGV. Points on this clonotype: The target of this receptor is not known. Per-base qualities were not stored, and no clone one base away is much larger.

RNA was extracted from bulk unsorted tissue and checked for quality with a NanoDrop ND-1000 and an Agilent 2100. Distant non-tumor tissue taken more than 3 cm from the tumor edge was used as the normal lung sample. Newly diagnosed lung cancer patients without prior chemotherapy who had been admitted for thoracic surgery in China between August and November 2014 were enrolled as donors. Patients with previous radiotherapy or chemotherapy, or with another concurrent cancer, were excluded from the study. Surgical tissue pieces of roughly 1-2 cm3 were preserved in RNAlater solution and stored at -80 °C until use. The study at large found these results: In normal lung, the top 100 clones accounted for a significantly larger cumulative share of the repertoire than in tumor tissue. Only around 16 patients were in the cohort, and the authors stated that larger samples and more detailed clinical data are needed. Neither the sequencing platform nor unique molecular identifiers are named or mentioned anywhere in the methods. Because peripheral blood was not sequenced, the blood TCRbeta repertoires of the lung cancer patients in the study went unexamined. Tumor tissue showed significantly higher TCR diversity (inverse Simpson) than normal lung tissue, at roughly 390 vs 170 (P = 0.0075, Mann-Whitney U test). TCR diversity was significantly higher in younger patients, and higher tumor TCR diversity was associated with shorter overall and disease-free survival.

Library method: multiplex PCR. TCRdb shows the sequencer as Illumina HiSeq 2500. Following protocols modified from ARM-PCR, the researchers constructed TCRbeta libraries through three rounds of nested PCR with primers (Table S4). PCR products of 200-500 bp were gel-excised and purified with the QIAquick gel extraction kit before sequencing. Turning to the authors' computational methods: Trimmomatic was used to clean the reads, FLASH was used to merge the reads into complete CDR3 sequences, and MiTCR was used to assign the reads to V(D)J germline segments. VDJtools was used to compute clonal diversity as the inverse Simpson's index. Productive reads were defined as in-frame sequences without a premature stop codon. The public reads were reprocessed in TCRdb via fastp at Q25 and MiXCR, keeping in-frame beta chains. Rows are combined by CDR3 protein, so each entry shows the most common genes and DNA. TCRdb, not the original authors, processed these V and J calls. In all, the sample holds about 86,000 distinct CDR3 sequences, and around 82% of those were seen once. The ten largest clones capture less than 25% of the sample.

The receptor comes from a woman between 50 and 59 years old with non-small cell lung cancer. Sequencing was carried out using distant non-tumor lung tissue. The rearrangement joined TRBV11-2 to TRBJ2-1, with 10 bases matching TRBD2. The DNA is TGTGACAGTCGACCTAGCGGGAGTGGCTATTCCAATGAGCAGTTCTTC. Its amino acids are CDSRPSGSGYSNEQFF.